This T cell receptor (beta chain) was found in a study of human T cells and chemical hapten exposure. The time point is: patch test 2, 6 weeks after DPC sensitization. Stated treatment: therapeutic diphenylcyclopropenone sensitization with weekly scalp DPC. This clonotype appeared a few times. The antigen is unknown. Notes on the study in general: Because all patients had alopecia, their immune responses might differ from healthy ones.

TCRdb reprocessed the RACE reads via MiXCR and lists one record per CDR3 protein. This sample has tens of thousands of distinct CDR3 sequences, with roughly 11% found just once. CDR1 is MNHEY and CDR2 is SVGEGT in the germline V gene. The CDR3 spans 11 residues. Losses at the gene ends were 2 bases for V and 12 bases for J; bases not matched to a gene: 0. The chain employs TRBV6-2 or TRBV6-3 and TRBJ2-1, with 8 bases lining up with TRBD2. The sequencing here drew on whole blood, taken in connection with sensitization to the hapten diphenylcyclopropenone (DPC). The TCR sequence derives from a man aged 35-49 years with alopecia areata. Some clones in this sample may be carry-over from other donors' samples. The CDR3 DNA sequence: TGTGCCAGCAGTTACCGGGGGGGGCAGTTCTTC. Protein product: CASSYRGGQFF.